This note documents a single T cell receptor (beta chain) sequence. This sample stems from a study of blood T cell repertoires in COVID-19. Study background: There were acute and convalescent COVID-19 samples, and they came from the United States, Italy and Spain.

Method: immunoSEQ multiplex PCR; TCRdb's copy keeps in-frame clones and lacks some. The sample has over 85,000 clones, about 88% seen once. Germline CDR1 and CDR2: SGHRS and YFSETQ. Trimming took off 4 bases at V and 4 bases at J, with 9 bases between the two ends. The CDR3 runs to 12 residues. The TCR originated in a woman between 45 and 60 years old with acute or convalescent COVID-19. The chain recombines TRBV5-1 with TRBJ2-7; TRBD1 might be the D (6 bases). The specimen sequenced was peripheral blood. CDR3 in DNA: TGCGCCAGCAGCATCGGACAGTACGAGCAGTACTTC. Its protein is CASSIGQYEQYF. The full variable domain, rest sourced from reference TRBV5-1 and TRBJ2-7, is KAGVTQTPRYLIKTRGQQVTLSCSPISGHRSVSWYQQTPGQGLQFLFEYFSETQRNKGNFPGRFSGRQFSNSRSEMNVSTLELGDSALYLCASSIGQYEQYFGPGTRLTVT.